Listed here are 21 T cell receptor beta chains from one sample, sequenced in a study of T cells after yellow fever vaccination. TCRdb used MiXCR to reprocess the 5' RACE reads, holding one entry per CDR3 protein. The sample contains around 590,000 distinct CDR3 sequences, roughly 12% of which appear only once. Specimen: PBMCs, collected on the day of the yellow fever booster vaccination. The receptors stem from a man aged 30 to 45 who received the YFV17D yellow fever vaccine.

This clonotype was recorded at least ten times. V usage is TRBV7-9 and J usage is TRBJ2-3; D ambiguous. With 1 base removed from V and 4 bases from J, the gap between germline ends came to 6 bases. The CDR3 has 13 residues. Germline CDR1 reads SEHNR; CDR2 reads FQNEAQ (reference sequence). The CDR3 DNA is TGTGCCAGCAGCTTAGTTGCATCAGATACGCAGTATTTT. This sequence encodes CASSLVASDTQYF.

The V and J genes are TRBV20-1 and TRBJ2-7, with 8 bases matching TRBD2. From germline, CDR1 is DFQATT and CDR2 SNEGSKA (reference sequence). This CDR3 region has 15 residues. The V segment lost 6 bases and the J segment 1 base; nucleotides outside the gene matches: 11. CDR3 protein: CSAAVTAGVSYEQYF. CDR3 nucleotides: TGCAGTGCCGCGGTCACAGCGGGAGTTTCCTACGAGCAGTACTTC.

A few counts support this clonotype. J is TRBJ2-7 and V is TRBV25-1, with 9 bases identical to TRBD2. The CDR3 has 13 amino acids. The J segment lost 4 bases and the V segment lost 3 bases, leaving 1 base of the junction unmatched. Germline CDR1 reads MGHDK; CDR2 reads SYGVNS. CDR3 DNA sequence: TGTGCCAGCAGTGAGACTAGCGGTTACGAGCAGTACTTC. It specifies CASSETSGYEQYF.

This clonotype has a count of ten or more. The chain recombines TRBV2 with TRBJ2-3; D call uncertain. The CDR3 consists of 13 residues. From germline, CDR1 is SNHLY and CDR2 FYNNEI. Deletions cut 10 bases from V and 3 bases from J, with 14 bases between. The CDR3 region has the DNA TGTGCCAACCCCCCCTACTCGACAGATACGCAGTATTTT. It codes for CANPPYSTDTQYF.

The V gene is TRBV20-1, the J gene TRBJ2-3, with 10 bases that match TRBD2. With 7 bases clipped from V and 3 bases from J, the junction kept 7 bases outside the gene matches. CDR1 is DFQATT and CDR2 is SNEGSKA in the germline V gene (reference sequence). The CDR3 runs 14 residues. CDR3 loop: CSGLAGGSTDTQYF. In DNA form, the CDR3 reads TGCAGTGGCTTAGCGGGAGGTTCGACAGATACGCAGTATTTT.

This clonotype was counted between two and nine times. This sequence joins TRBV29-1 and TRBJ2-5; 7 bases map to TRBD1. V was clipped by 6 bases and J by 0 bases; unmatched bases: 10. This CDR3 is built from 15 residues. Per germline, CDR1 SQVTM and CDR2 ANQGSEA. CDR3 nucleotide sequence: TGCAGCGTCCGACCGGGACAGATGTACCAAGAGACCCAGTACTTC. This codes for CSVRPGQMYQETQYF.

This clonotype has just a few counts. This chain links TRBV11-2 with TRBJ2-7; D not resolved. V was shortened by 2 bases and J by 5 bases, with 7 bases between the two germline ends. CDR1 SGHAT and CDR2 FQNNGV come from the germline V gene. This CDR3 comprises 12 residues. This chain's CDR3 is CASSLIPHEQYF. For the CDR3, the DNA is TGTGCCAGCAGCTTAATCCCCCACGAGCAGTACTTC.

There are a few counts of this clonotype. The chain couples TRBV7-2 to TRBJ2-1, with D unresolved. The CDR3 is 14 amino acids. Trimming pared 5 bases from V and 8 bases from J, leaving 16 bases between. In germline, CDR1 is SGHTA, CDR2 FQGNSA. CDR3 loop: CASSPRALTHEQFF. The CDR3 DNA sequence: TGTGCCAGCAGCCCCCGGGCCCTAACGCATGAGCAGTTCTTC.

This clonotype was seen at least ten times. The chain couples TRBV5-1 to TRBJ2-5; the match to TRBD2 covers 8 bases. The V gene end was trimmed by 4 bases and the J gene end by 2 bases; junction bases not matched to a gene: 4. The CDR3 is 14 amino acids. The germline CDR1 and CDR2 sequences are SGHRS and YFSETQ. CDR3 residues: CASSLTSVQETQYF. CDR3 bases: TGCGCCAGCAGCCTGACTAGCGTGCAAGAGACCCAGTACTTC.

As to this clonotype: This may stem from a read error, because a much larger clone lies one nucleotide away. The gene calls are TRBV20-1 and TRBJ2-7; D remains unclear. Germline CDR1 reads DFQATT; CDR2 reads SNEGSKA (reference sequence). The CDR3 runs 12 residues. V lost 4 bases and J lost 4, with 11 bases in between. CDR3 amino acids: CSATPRLYEQYF. The CDR3 DNA reads TGCAGTGCTACTCCTCGCTTGTACGAGCAGTACTTC.

V usage is TRBV25-1 and J usage is TRBJ2-7; 7 nucleotides match TRBD2. J was trimmed by 3 bases and V by 4 bases; bases with no gene match: 6. There are 14 residues in the CDR3. From germline, CDR1 is MGHDK and CDR2 SYGVNS. In nucleotides, the CDR3 is TGTGCCAGCAGTGCGATAGCGGGTCTCTACGAGCAGTACTTC. It yields the protein CASSAIAGLYEQYF.

The sample holds a few counts of this clonotype. The CDR3 here is CASSVTGDGYEQYF. The CDR3 nucleotides read TGTGCCAGCAGCGTGACCGGGGACGGGTACGAGCAGTACTTC. This chain links TRBV9 with TRBJ2-7; D may be TRBD1 or TRBD2 (5 bases each). V was clipped by 2 bases and J by 4 bases, with 13 bases between them. The CDR3 contains 14 residues. Germline V gene sequence: CDR1 SGDLS, CDR2 YYNGEE.

This rearrangement joins TRBV7-9 to TRBJ2-3, with TRBD2 matching over 15 bases. Per germline, CDR1 SEHNR and CDR2 FQNEAQ (reference sequence). V dropped 5 bases and J dropped 3; count of bases not matched to a gene: 0. The CDR3 consists of 15 residues. CDR3 sequence reads: CASSGLAGGTDTQYF. CDR3 DNA sequence: TGTGCCAGCAGCGGACTAGCGGGAGGGACAGATACGCAGTATTTT. The entire variable domain, with the rest obtained from reference TRBV7-9 and TRBJ2-3, is as follows: DTGVSQNPRHKITKRGQNVTFRCDPISEHNRLYWYRQTLGQGPEFLTYFQNEAQLEKSRLLSDRFSAERPKGSFSTLEIQRTEQGDSAMYLCASSGLAGGTDTQYFGPGTRLTVL.

The table lists this clonotype with many counts. The chain carries TRBV4-3 and TRBJ1-1; a weak D match, TRBD1 (5 bases). The V end lost 3 bases, the J end lost 2 bases, and 10 bases lay between the germline ends. Germline assignment: CDR1 LGHNA and CDR2 YSLEER. This CDR3 contains 14 residues. CDR3 coding DNA: TGCGCCAGCAGCCACAGGGTAGGAAACACTGAAGCTTTCTTT. It is translated as CASSHRVGNTEAFF.

This clonotype has a handful of counts. CDR3 DNA: TGTGCCAGCAGCCTACGACAGGGAGCTAACTATGGCTACACCTTC. It encodes CASSLRQGANYGYTF. The chain recombines TRBV7-2 with TRBJ1-2, with 7 bases lining up with TRBD1. CDR1 is SGHTA and CDR2 is FQGNSA in the germline V gene. V lost 5 bases, J lost 0 bases, and 6 bases stayed unmatched. This CDR3 is 15 amino acids long.

This clonotype was counted a few times. The genes are TRBV20-1 and TRBJ2-3, with D possibly being TRBD2 (5 bases). This CDR3 spans 13 amino acids. Germline-derived CDR1 and CDR2 are DFQATT and SNEGSKA (reference sequence). Trimming removed 5 bases at V and 0 bases at J, with 9 bases between. Here the CDR3 DNA reads TGCAGTGCTCCCGGCGGGAGCACAGATACGCAGTATTTT. It translates to CSAPGGSTDTQYF.

V gene TRBV14 combines with J gene TRBJ1-3, with D unresolved. CDR3 length: 13 amino acids. Trimming cost V 5 bases and J 6 bases, with 11 bases left between them. Germline V gene sequence: CDR1 SGHDN, CDR2 FVKESK. The CDR3 coding sequence is TGTGCCAGCAGCGCAGTTTCCGCAAACACCATATATTTT. This sequence encodes CASSAVSANTIYF.

This chain joins TRBV3-1 and TRBJ2-4, with D possibly being TRBD1 or TRBD2 (5 bases each). The germline gives CDR1 LGHDT, CDR2 YNNKEL (reference sequence). V gave up 5 bases and J gave up 0 bases, with 14 bases separating them. This CDR3 region has 16 residues. CDR3 nucleotides: TGTGCCAGCAGCTTCGGGGCGGCCTTAGCCAAAAACATTCAGTACTTC. It codes for CASSFGAALAKNIQYF.

Points on this clonotype: Since no conserved phenylalanine or tryptophan closes the CDR3, a read error is the likely cause. The chain carries TRBV7-9 and TRBJ2-7; TRBD2 is a possible D gene (6 bases). This CDR3 contains 14 residues. The V gene lost 3 bases and the J gene lost 7 bases, with 16 bases spanning the gap. The V gene's germline CDR1 is SEHNR and CDR2 FQNEAQ (reference sequence). The CDR3 is CASSLAGGAGEQYL. The CDR3 nucleotides read TGTGCCAGCAGCTTGGCAGGAGGGGCGGGGGAGCAGTACTTA.

This clonotype was detected only a few times. The CDR3 loop is CSATRRSYGYTF. CDR3 coding DNA: TGCAGTGCTACTAGGAGATCCTATGGCTACACCTTC. The chain links TRBV20-1 to TRBJ1-2; no definite D call. CDR3 length: 12 amino acids. The germline V gene encodes CDR1 DFQATT and CDR2 SNEGSKA (reference sequence). The germline V and J ends were trimmed by 4 bases and 4 bases, with 10 bases remaining between them.

This clonotype was found many times. The chain recombines TRBV7-2 with TRBJ2-4; either TRBD1 or TRBD2 may fit D (5 bases each). The CDR3 extends over 14 amino acids. Germline V gene data show CDR1 as SGHTA and CDR2 as FQGNSA. V lost 7 bases to trimming and J lost 0 bases, with 10 bases between them. The CDR3 DNA reads TGTGCCAGCACCACGAGGGGAGCCAAAAACATTCAGTACTTC. Translation: CASTTRGAKNIQYF. Full variable domain (rest looked up from reference TRBV7-2 and TRBJ2-4): GAGVSQSPSNKVTEKGKDVELRCDPISGHTALYWYRQSLGQGLEFLIYFQGNSAPDKSGLPSDRFSAERTGGSVSTLTIQRTQQEDSAVYLCASTTRGAKNIQYFGAGTRLSVL.